The 16 T cell receptor beta chains below were found in one sample sequenced in a study of T cells in Graves' hyperthyroidism and ophthalmopathy. Researchers took RNA transcripts and amplified the TCR beta CDR3 regions from them. Primed by the HTBI set, a first-round RT-PCR was run on the TCR CDR3. TCRdb re-called the multiplex PCR reads with MiXCR, one entry per CDR3 protein. The sample holds a few hundred thousand distinct CDR3 sequences; around 16% are singletons and the top ten take roughly 13%. The sample comprised blood. The receptors originated from a woman younger than 35 with Graves' hyperthyroidism.

A few counts support this clonotype. The chain is built from TRBV7-8 and TRBJ1-3, with D hard to call. Germline V gene data show CDR1 as SGHVS and CDR2 as FQNEAQ. The CDR3 length is 15 residues. With 5 bases removed from V and 0 bases from J, the gap between germline ends came to 11 bases. CDR3 region: CASSPGPSSGNTIYF. For the CDR3, the DNA is TGTGCCAGCAGCCCGGGCCCGAGCTCTGGAAACACCATATATTTT.

V usage is TRBV27 and J usage is TRBJ2-2; D gene ambiguous. V lost 5 bases and J 2 bases, leaving 18 bases between the germline ends. The germline gives CDR1 MNHEY, CDR2 SMNVEV (reference sequence). The CDR3 totals 17 residues. This chain's CDR3 is CASSPDSWQANTGELFF. In DNA, the CDR3 is TGTGCCAGCAGTCCTGATAGTTGGCAGGCCAACACCGGGGAGCTGTTTTTT.

The chain is built from TRBV7-8 and TRBJ2-5; D ambiguous. V was cut by 6 bases and J by 5 bases, with 13 bases left in between. From germline, CDR1 is SGHVS and CDR2 FQNEAQ. This CDR3 region has 13 residues. CDR3 nucleotides: TGTGCCAGCAGACCTAGAGGTGGTGAGACCCAGTACTTC. Protein product: CASRPRGGETQYF. The entire variable domain, with the rest obtained from reference TRBV7-8 and TRBJ2-5, is as follows: GAGVSQSPRYKVAKRGQDVALRCDPISGHVSLFWYQQALGQGPEFLTYFQNEAQLDKSGLPSDRFFAERPEGSVSTLKIQRTQQEDSAVYLCASRPRGGETQYFGPGTRLLVL.

Only a few counts were recorded for this clonotype. The chain carries TRBV14 and TRBJ2-7, with 9 bases matching TRBD2. Germline assignment: CDR1 SGHDN and CDR2 FVKESK. V shed 8 bases and J 2 bases; nucleotides not matched to a gene: 10. The CDR3 has 15 amino acids. The CDR3 loop is CASSKAGGPTYEQYF. CDR3 nucleotides: TGTGCCAGCTCAAAGGCGGGAGGGCCAACCTACGAGCAGTACTTC.

The rearrangement links TRBV20-1 to TRBJ2-3, with D possibly being TRBD2 (5 bases). Germline V gene data show CDR1 as DFQATT and CDR2 as SNEGSKA (reference sequence). Trimming cost V 3 bases and J 2 bases, with 12 bases left between them. This CDR3 region has 14 residues. CDR3 nucleotide sequence: TGCAGTGCTAGCAACAGCGGACCCACAGATACGCAGTATTTT. This encodes CSASNSGPTDTQYF.

Concerning this clonotype: At one of its ends the junction is not consistent with the germline gene, which may arise from a read error. V is TRBV6-1 and J is TRBJ2-7, with 8 bases lining up with TRBD1. CDR1 MNHNS and CDR2 SASEGT come from the germline V gene. CDR3 length: 14 amino acids. CDR3 loop: CANSRGTGALEQYF. The CDR3 nucleotides are TGTGCCAACAGTAGGGGGACAGGTGCTTTAGAGCAGTACTTC.

The chain couples TRBV5-6 to TRBJ2-1; 9 bases align to TRBD1. V shed 4 bases and J 6 bases; nucleotides not matched to a gene: 17. Germline values: CDR1 SGHDT, CDR2 YYEEEE. The CDR3 sequence is 18 residues long. The CDR3: CASSPQLTDRGYPNEQFF. The CDR3 region has the DNA TGTGCCAGCAGCCCACAGCTGACGGACAGGGGTTACCCCAATGAGCAGTTCTTC. The full variable domain, with the rest looked up from reference TRBV5-6 and TRBJ2-1, is DAGVTQSPTHLIKTRGQQVTLRCSPKSGHDTVSWYQQALGQGPQFIFQYYEEEERQRGNFPDRFSGHQFPNYSSELNVNALLLGDSALYLCASSPQLTDRGYPNEQFFGPGTRLTVL.

This clonotype has just one count. This sequence joins TRBV12-3 or TRBV12-4 and TRBJ1-2, with 7 bases matching TRBD1. The CDR3 is made up of 15 amino acids. Germline trimming cut 6 bases from V and 9 bases from J; bases unmatched to any gene: 16. The CDR3 is CASRTSGQNHRSYTF. The CDR3 nucleotides read TGTGCCAGCAGAACCTCGGGACAGAATCATAGGAGCTACACCTTC.

This clonotype appeared many times. The chain combines TRBV20-1 with TRBJ2-7, with D perhaps matching TRBD2 (6 bases). Germline CDR1 reads DFQATT; CDR2 reads SNEGSKA (reference sequence). The CDR3 covers 13 residues. Trimming took off 7 bases at V and 1 base at J, with 14 bases between the two ends. This CDR3 is CSVLGGKSYEQYF. CDR3 nucleotides: TGCAGTGTCTTGGGGGGTAAATCCTACGAGCAGTACTTC.

The chain uses TRBV4-1 and TRBJ2-7, with D unresolved. Per germline, CDR1 MGHRA and CDR2 YSYEKL. V was clipped by 1 base and J by 0 bases, with 10 bases between them. The CDR3 has 15 amino acids. In nucleotides, the CDR3 is TGCGCCAGCAGCCAAGTGTTTTTGAACTCCTACGAGCAGTACTTC. Translated, it gives CASSQVFLNSYEQYF.

This clonotype was recorded many times. The chain combines TRBV27 with TRBJ1-2; TRBD1 matches 7 bases. V dropped 5 bases and J dropped 5; count of bases not matched to a gene: 2. The CDR3 loop spans 12 amino acids. Germline V gives CDR1 MNHEY, CDR2 SMNVEV (reference sequence). CDR3 sequence reads: CASSPQGYGYTF. The CDR3 nucleotides read TGTGCCAGCAGTCCACAGGGGTATGGCTACACCTTC.

This clonotype was detected many times. The chain links TRBV10-3 to TRBJ2-1; 8 nucleotides match TRBD1. Germline loops: CDR1 ENHRY, CDR2 SYGVKD. With V trimmed by 4 bases and J by 9 bases, 8 bases remained unmatched. This CDR3 contains 14 residues. Here the CDR3 reads CAISATGGLPEQFF. For the CDR3, the DNA is TGTGCCATCAGTGCTACAGGGGGGCTCCCTGAGCAGTTCTTC.

In its sample, this clonotype was seen many times. The genes are TRBV18 and TRBJ1-1; TRBD1 matches 9 bases. J was trimmed by 3 bases and V by 0 bases; bases with no gene match: 8. This CDR3 is 17 amino acids long. The germline V gene has CDR1 KGHSH and CDR2 LQKENI. The CDR3 here is CASSPPDRGRGYTEAFF. CDR3 in DNA: TGTGCCAGCTCACCACCCGACAGGGGGAGAGGATACACTGAAGCTTTCTTT.

This clonotype appeared many times. This chain links TRBV7-6 with TRBJ1-1, with D uncertain. CDR1 SGHVS and CDR2 FNYEAQ come from the germline V gene. CDR3 length: 16 amino acids. The V and J ends lost 2 bases and 0 bases respectively, with 13 bases between them. The CDR3 loop is CASSLYPHAMNTEAFF. In DNA, the CDR3 is TGTGCCAGCAGCTTATATCCCCACGCCATGAACACTGAAGCTTTCTTT.

This clonotype was picked up many times. V gene TRBV5-5 combines with J gene TRBJ1-2; no clear D gene. V was trimmed by 0 bases and J by 3 bases, leaving 15 bases between them. The CDR3 is 16 residues long. Germline loops: CDR1 SGHKS, CDR2 YYEKEE (reference sequence). The CDR3 reads CASSLDSPEPHYGYTF. CDR3 sequence (DNA): TGTGCCAGCAGCTTGGACTCTCCCGAGCCCCACTATGGCTACACCTTC.

This clonotype was observed many times. The V call is TRBV12-3 or TRBV12-4, the J call TRBJ2-3; the match to TRBD2 covers 7 bases. There are 14 residues in the CDR3. V lost 7 bases and J lost 3; bases outside the gene matches: 7. The CDR3 nucleotides are TGTGCCAGCACCATAGCGGGCCGGACAGATACGCAGTATTTT. Protein product: CASTIAGRTDTQYF.